Below, one T cell receptor beta chain is given with its context. No cognate antigen has been identified for it. The input lacks base qualities; no much larger clone sits a single base away. The library was built by means of 5' RACE. Sequencing relied on an Illumina HiSeq 2500. A second PCR of about 6 to 11 cycles was run with a J-beta primer mix and a sample-barcoded 5' primer. A template-switch 5' adaptor carrying 12 random nucleotides introduced a unique molecular identifier onto each TCR beta cDNA molecule. Each sample yielded at least 2.5 million CDR3-containing paired-end reads. First-strand cDNA was synthesized from all RNA with the Mint cDNA synthesis kit, primed by a TRBC-specific oligonucleotide. Following uracil-DNA glycosylase treatment, all cDNA underwent a first 18-cycle PCR with the universal primers M1SS and BC2_uni_R. The authors' analysis ran thus. Normalization of each sample was performed by random selection of 1 million high-quality reads, each carrying a distinct molecular identifier. Reads with shared molecular identifiers were discarded instead of being binned into consensus sequences. MiTCR, run with a Q25 quality threshold and the strictest error-elimination algorithm, handled CDR3 identification, clonotype clustering and error correction. A nonparametric unseen species model using Euler transformation provided a lower-bound estimate of total TCR beta diversity. The public sequencing data were trimmed at Q25 with fastp and processed into clonotypes with MiXCR by TCRdb, which kept only in-frame beta chains. Every entry covers one CDR3 protein and lists the most common genes and DNA from its rows. The V and J calls shown here were made by TCRdb, not taken from the authors' results. The sample data list fewer than 950,000 distinct CDR3 sequences, and roughly 53% of these were observed just once. The ten largest clonotypes hold about two fifths of the sample.

From the cysteine up to the phenylalanine, the CDR3 has a length of 17 residues. Just CDR3 DNA is preserved here, 51 bases in frame from base 1. CDR1 and CDR2, per the germline V gene, are MDHEN and SYDVKM. V and J lose 0 bases and 1 base, and a span of 15 bases separates them. These data are taken from a study of blood T cells in healthy people across ages (dated by TCRdb to between 2015 and 2017). Study-wide context: In model experiments, template switching captured about one uniquely barcoded TCR beta cDNA molecule for every two T cells. Using the same blood draw, the study looked at two additional independent replicas of 1 million unique cDNA reads for two donors, one aged 18 to 30 and the other aged 80 or older. To avoid experimental bias, donors of different ages were spread randomly across the sequencing lanes. Using deep sequencing normalized with unique cDNA molecular identifiers, the study measured how TCR beta repertoire diversity changes with age. The donors were split into four age groups: young (average around 17 years), middle-aged (around 40), aged (roughly 65) and long-lived (about 74). The investigation overall reported the following: Compared with the aged group, the long-lived group had more naive CD4+ T cells, fewer expanded clones and increased TCR diversity, suggesting age selection. As age increased, observed TCR beta diversity per million T cells dropped in a roughly linear way, and a significant reduction was already evident by age 40. Because profiling used bulk unsorted PBMCs, naive and antigen-experienced compartments could not be compared conclusively. Donor CMV infection status was unknown, potentially confounding age-related changes in expanded clonotypes. Estimates of total diversity based on one million sequenced T cells were considered lower bounds and underestimates. A strong correlation was found between observed TCR beta diversity and the percentage of naive T cells measured by flow cytometry.

The donors were about 40 Caucasian individuals from Russia, aged roughly 6 to 100 years, who were systemically healthy. Each donor gave around 9 milliliters of peripheral blood, collected into EDTA-treated Vacutainer tubes. Ficoll-Paque density-gradient centrifugation was used to isolate PBMCs, with at least 6.5 million per sample. Total RNA, at least 6 micrograms per sample, was extracted from PBMCs with Trizol reagent. For every donor, flow cytometry on a PBMC aliquot measured the percentage of naive CD45RAhigh/CD27high T cells. The rearranged chain carries TRBV28 and TRBJ1-1; the D region possibly corresponds to TRBD1 (5 bases align). The sequence came from a man aged 80 or over in good health. The sequenced sample was blood. The CDR3 protein sequence reads: CASSLWGGGTENTEAFF. The DNA sequence reads TGTGCCAGCAGTTTATGGGGCGGAGGGACCGAGAACACTGAAGCTTTCTTT.